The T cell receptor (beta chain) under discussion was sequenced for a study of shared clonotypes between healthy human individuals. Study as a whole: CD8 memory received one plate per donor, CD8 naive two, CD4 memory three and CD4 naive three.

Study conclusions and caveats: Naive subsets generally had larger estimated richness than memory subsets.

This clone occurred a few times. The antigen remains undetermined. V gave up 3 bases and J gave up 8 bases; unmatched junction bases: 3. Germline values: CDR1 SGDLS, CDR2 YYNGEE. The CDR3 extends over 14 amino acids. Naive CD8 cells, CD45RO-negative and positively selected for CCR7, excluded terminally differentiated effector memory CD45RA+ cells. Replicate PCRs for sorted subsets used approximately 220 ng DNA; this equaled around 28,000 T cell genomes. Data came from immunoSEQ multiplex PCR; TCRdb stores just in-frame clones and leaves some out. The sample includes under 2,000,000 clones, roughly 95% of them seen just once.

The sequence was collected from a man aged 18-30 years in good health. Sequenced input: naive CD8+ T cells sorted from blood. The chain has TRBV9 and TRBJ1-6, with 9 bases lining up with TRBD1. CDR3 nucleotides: TGTGCCAGCAGCGACAGGGGGCTGGATTCACCCCTCCACTTT. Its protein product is CASSDRGLDSPLHF.